A single sample gave rise to the 13 T cell receptor beta chains below, sequenced in a study of technical replicates of blood from a few donors. Sequencing was performed with immunoSEQ multiplex PCR; in TCRdb, only in-frame clones are kept and a portion is missing. The table lists 75,000 to 100,000 clones, about 94% of them singletons. The specimen sequenced was T cells isolated from PBMCs. Receptor source: a human donor in good health.

This clone has only one observation. The chain employs TRBV5-4 and TRBJ2-1; unclear D gene. The V end lost 0 bases, the J end lost 1 base, and 14 bases lay between the germline ends. Germline V gene sequence: CDR1 SGHNT, CDR2 YYREEE (reference sequence). The CDR3 runs to 17 residues. Here the CDR3 DNA reads TGTGCCAGCAGCTTGGTGGTGGGTCAGGAATCCTACAATGAGCAGTTCTTC. It is translated as CASSLVVGQESYNEQFF.

The V and J genes are TRBV29-1 and TRBJ2-3; 10 bases match TRBD1. Germline V gene data show CDR1 as SQVTM and CDR2 as ANQGSEA. V was clipped by 1 base and J by 7 bases; unmatched bases: 5. This CDR3 has 14 residues. For the CDR3, the DNA is TGCAGCGTTGAAGCCGGGACAGGGGAAAATACGCAGTATTTT. Residues: CSVEAGTGENTQYF.

The CDR3 sequence: CASSGGDSGREKLFF. For the CDR3, the DNA is TGTGCCAGCAGCGGTGGGGACTCAGGGCGGGAAAAACTGTTTTTT. The rearrangement links TRBV2 to TRBJ1-4; D is perhaps TRBD1 (5 bases). Between the trimmed V and J ends, which lost 6 bases and 8 bases, there was a span of 19 bases. The CDR3 runs to 15 residues. The germline CDR1 and CDR2 sequences are SNHLY and FYNNEI.

This sequence joins TRBV6-5 and TRBJ1-2, with TRBD1 matching 8 bases. Germline lookup yields CDR1 MNHEY and CDR2 SVGAGI. The CDR3 has 15 residues. Trimming at V came to 2 bases and at J to 0 bases, leaving 2 bases not matched to a gene. The CDR3 nucleotides read TGTGCCAGCAGTTACGAACAGGGGGCTAACTATGGCTACACCTTC. Its protein is CASSYEQGANYGYTF.

The table lists this clone with a count of one. The chain joins TRBV19 to TRBJ2-7, with D maybe TRBD2 (6 bases). Germline V lookup: CDR1 LNHDA, CDR2 SQIVND (reference sequence). Trimming shortened V by 5 bases and J by 3 bases, and 20 bases separated the two germline ends. The CDR3 has 16 amino acids. CDR3 nucleotides: TGTGCCAGTAGTGTCCAAGTAGCGGTTGGGGACTACGAGCAGTACTTC. Translation: CASSVQVAVGDYEQYF.

The chain combines TRBV29-1 with TRBJ1-5; 7 bases align to TRBD1. The V gene end was trimmed by 7 bases and the J gene end by 3 bases; junction bases not matched to a gene: 6. This CDR3 has 13 amino acids. The germline V gene has CDR1 SQVTM and CDR2 ANQGSEA. This CDR3 is CSAKGTDNQPQHF. CDR3 nucleotides: TGCAGCGCAAAAGGGACAGACAATCAGCCCCAGCATTTT.

The sample holds one count of this clone. This sequence joins TRBV10-3 and TRBJ2-3; possibly TRBD2 for D (7 bases). Trimming pared 6 bases from V and 4 bases from J, leaving 14 bases between. The CDR3 sequence is 14 residues long. CDR1 is ENHRY and CDR2 is SYGVKD in the germline V gene. The CDR3 DNA is TGTGCCATCAGATACGGGGGGCGCGCAGATACGCAGTATTTT. This gives the protein CAIRYGGRADTQYF.

The gene calls are TRBV10-1 and TRBJ2-2, with D perhaps TRBD2 (6 bases). CDR1 is WNHNN and CDR2 is SYGVQD in the germline V gene (reference sequence). The CDR3 has 15 amino acids. V dropped 3 bases and J dropped 3 bases, with 11 bases sitting between them. CDR3 sequence: CASSELREDTGELFF. The CDR3 DNA reads TGCGCCAGCAGTGAATTAAGGGAGGACACCGGGGAGCTGTTTTTT.

V gene TRBV5-1 combines with J gene TRBJ1-5; a weak D match, TRBD1 (5 bases). This CDR3 spans 14 amino acids. The V gene's germline CDR1 is SGHRS and CDR2 YFSETQ. Deletions cut 1 base from V and 7 bases from J, with 12 bases between. This CDR3 reads CASSLRGIEQPQHF. CDR3 in DNA: TGCGCCAGCAGCTTGCGGGGGATCGAACAGCCCCAGCATTTT. The variable domain in full, completed from reference TRBV5-1 and TRBJ1-5, reads KAGVTQTPRYLIKTRGQQVTLSCSPISGHRSVSWYQQTPGQGLQFLFEYFSETQRNKGNFPGRFSGRQFSNSRSEMNVSTLELGDSALYLCASSLRGIEQPQHFGDGTRLSIL.

The chain links TRBV27 to TRBJ2-6, with D tentatively TRBD1 (6 bases). The CDR3 consists of 16 residues. Germline assignment: CDR1 MNHEY and CDR2 SMNVEV (reference sequence). V was cut by 5 bases and J by 0 bases, with 11 bases left in between. In DNA, the CDR3 is TGTGCCAGCAGTCCCGACAGGAGCTCTGGGGCCAACGTCCTGACTTTC. Its translation: CASSPDRSSGANVLTF. Variable domain in full (rest from reference TRBV27 and TRBJ2-6): EAQVTQNPRYLITVTGKKLTVTCSQNMNHEYMSWYRQDPGLGLRQIYYSMNVEVTDKGDVPEGYKVSRKEKRNFPLILESPSPNQTSLYFCASSPDRSSGANVLTFGAGSRLTVL.

This chain connects TRBV9 to TRBJ2-1; 15 bases line up with TRBD2. The CDR3 has 19 amino acids. Germline V lookup: CDR1 SGDLS, CDR2 YYNGEE. Trimming cost V 4 bases and J 6 bases; bases outside gene matches: 14. This chain's CDR3 is CASSPQSGTSGRRVNEQFF. DNA for the CDR3: TGTGCCAGCAGCCCCCAGTCCGGGACTAGCGGGAGGAGGGTCAATGAGCAGTTCTTC.

In DNA, the CDR3 is TGTGCCAGCACTTCGACAGGGTCAAACACTGAAGCTTTCTTT. It encodes CASTSTGSNTEAFF. This chain joins TRBV18 and TRBJ1-1, with 7 bases lining up with TRBD1. CDR3 length: 14 residues. Germline V gene sequence: CDR1 KGHSH, CDR2 LQKENI. V was clipped by 8 bases and J by 2 bases; unmatched bases: 8.

In its sample, this clone was seen a few times. DNA of the CDR3: TGTGCCAGCAGTTCGCCTAGTACTGAAGCTTTCTTT. It translates to CASSSPSTEAFF. The chain employs TRBV6-5 and TRBJ1-1; D not resolved. Germline V gene data show CDR1 as MNHEY and CDR2 as SVGAGI. The CDR3 runs to 12 residues. V was trimmed by 4 bases and J by 5 bases, leaving 8 bases between them.